The T cell receptor beta chain described here comes from a study of blood T cell repertoires in COVID-19. From germline, CDR1 is MNHEY and CDR2 SMNVEV (reference sequence). This CDR3 spans 14 amino acids. Trimming cost V 2 bases and J 6 bases, with 13 bases left between them. Clones were sequenced by immunoSEQ multiplex PCR, and TCRdb holds only the in-frame ones, with some missing. The profile shows more than 100,000 clones, 88% of them singletons. This chain links TRBV27 with TRBJ1-2; TRBD1 is a possible D gene (6 bases). This TCR derives from a woman aged 50 to 65 with active or convalescent COVID-19. The sequencing sample was made of peripheral blood. CDR3 amino acids: CASSLSTGGNGYTF. CDR3 coding DNA: TGTGCCAGCAGTTTAAGTACGGGGGGCAATGGCTACACCTTC.